The clone carrying this T cell receptor (beta chain) was seen a few times. This entry comes from a study of blood T cell repertoires in COVID-19. The protocol was immunoSEQ multiplex PCR, while the TCRdb copy is restricted to in-frame clones and leaves out a portion. The sample carries about 150,000 clones, over 75% recorded once. V was pared by 8 bases and J by 1 base, with 7 bases of the junction left unmatched. The CDR3 consists of 15 residues. CDR1 and CDR2 from the germline V gene are SEHNR and FQNEAQ (reference sequence). The clonotype originates from a man between 60 and 70 years old with COVID-19, enrolled during active disease. V usage is TRBV7-9 and J usage is TRBJ2-2, with 7 positions matching TRBD1. The sequencing sample was made of peripheral blood. CDR3 region: CASPGGTQNTGELFF. The CDR3, as DNA: TGTGCCAGCCCAGGGGGAACTCAGAACACCGGGGAGCTGTTTTTT.